This TCR beta chain was obtained from a study of blood T cell repertoires in COVID-19. In the study overall: COVID-19 samples from acute and convalescent phases originated in the United States, Italy and Spain.

Original data processing: Nucleated cell counts were estimated from reference gene primer amplification. Clones were read by immunoSEQ multiplex PCR, and TCRdb kept only the in-frame ones, dropping some. V and J calls and clone size are as listed in that table; D and trimming were resolved from the DNA. The repertoire holds 300,000 to 350,000 clones, roughly 86% seen once, with approximately 1% in the top ten. The study recruited exposed participants who had met a COVID-19 case within 2 weeks before entry. CDR3 length equals 16 residues. With 4 bases clipped from V and 6 bases from J, the junction kept 14 bases outside the gene matches. From germline, CDR1 is SGHRS and CDR2 YFSETQ.

Material for sequencing was PBMCs or T cells enriched from blood (not recorded which). The receptor's source is a woman in her twenties or thirties who had been exposed to COVID-19. The V call is TRBV5-1, the J call TRBJ2-3; 7 positions match TRBD2. This chain's CDR3 is CASSGLVGDLTDTQYF. CDR3 bases: TGCGCCAGCAGCGGACTAGTCGGGGATCTTACGGATACGCAGTATTTT.